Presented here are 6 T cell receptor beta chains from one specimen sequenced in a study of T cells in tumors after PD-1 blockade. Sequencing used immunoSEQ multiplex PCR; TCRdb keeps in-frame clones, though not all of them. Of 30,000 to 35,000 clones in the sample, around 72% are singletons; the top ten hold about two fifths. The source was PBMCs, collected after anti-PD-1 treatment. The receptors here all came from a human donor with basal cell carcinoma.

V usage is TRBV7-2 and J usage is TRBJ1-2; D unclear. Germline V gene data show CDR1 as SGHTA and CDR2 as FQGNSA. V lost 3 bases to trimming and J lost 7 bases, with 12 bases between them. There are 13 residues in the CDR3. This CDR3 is CASSFYLISGYTF. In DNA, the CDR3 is TGTGCCAGCAGCTTTTATCTCATCTCTGGCTACACCTTC. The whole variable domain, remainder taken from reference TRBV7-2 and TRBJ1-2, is GAGVSQSPSNKVTEKGKDVELRCDPISGHTALYWYRQSLGQGLEFLIYFQGNSAPDKSGLPSDRFSAERTGGSVSTLTIQRTQQEDSAVYLCASSFYLISGYTFGSGTRLTVV.

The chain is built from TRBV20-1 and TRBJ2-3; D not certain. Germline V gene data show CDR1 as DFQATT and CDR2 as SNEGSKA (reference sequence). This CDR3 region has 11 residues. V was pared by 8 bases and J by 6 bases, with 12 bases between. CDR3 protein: CSCGLGDTQYF. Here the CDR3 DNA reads TGCAGTTGCGGCTTGGGGGATACGCAGTATTTT.

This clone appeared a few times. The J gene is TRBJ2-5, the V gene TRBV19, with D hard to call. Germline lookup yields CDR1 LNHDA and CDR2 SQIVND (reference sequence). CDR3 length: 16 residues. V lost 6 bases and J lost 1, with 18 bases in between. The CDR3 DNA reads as TGTGCCAGTAGCCCCAGTCCGGGTTCTCGCCAAGAGACCCAGTACTTC. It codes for CASSPSPGSRQETQYF.

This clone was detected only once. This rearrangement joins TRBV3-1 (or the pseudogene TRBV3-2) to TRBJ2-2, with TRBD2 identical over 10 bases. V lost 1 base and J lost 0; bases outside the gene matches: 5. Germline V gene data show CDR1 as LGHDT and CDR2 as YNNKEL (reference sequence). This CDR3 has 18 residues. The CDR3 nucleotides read TGTGCCAGCAGCCAAGGCTGGGGACTAGCGCCGAACACCGGGGAGCTGTTTTTT. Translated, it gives CASSQGWGLAPNTGELFF.

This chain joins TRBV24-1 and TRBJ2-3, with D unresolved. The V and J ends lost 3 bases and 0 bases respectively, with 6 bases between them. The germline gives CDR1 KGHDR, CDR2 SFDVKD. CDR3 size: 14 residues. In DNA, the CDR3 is TGTGCCACCAGTGATCGCCTTAGCACAGATACGCAGTATTTT. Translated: CATSDRLSTDTQYF.

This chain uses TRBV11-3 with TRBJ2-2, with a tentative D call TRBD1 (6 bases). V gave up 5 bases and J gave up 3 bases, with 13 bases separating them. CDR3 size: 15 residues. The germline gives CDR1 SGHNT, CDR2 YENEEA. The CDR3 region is CASSPGVEDTGELFF. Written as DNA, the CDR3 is TGTGCCAGCAGCCCAGGGGTGGAAGACACCGGGGAGCTGTTTTTT.